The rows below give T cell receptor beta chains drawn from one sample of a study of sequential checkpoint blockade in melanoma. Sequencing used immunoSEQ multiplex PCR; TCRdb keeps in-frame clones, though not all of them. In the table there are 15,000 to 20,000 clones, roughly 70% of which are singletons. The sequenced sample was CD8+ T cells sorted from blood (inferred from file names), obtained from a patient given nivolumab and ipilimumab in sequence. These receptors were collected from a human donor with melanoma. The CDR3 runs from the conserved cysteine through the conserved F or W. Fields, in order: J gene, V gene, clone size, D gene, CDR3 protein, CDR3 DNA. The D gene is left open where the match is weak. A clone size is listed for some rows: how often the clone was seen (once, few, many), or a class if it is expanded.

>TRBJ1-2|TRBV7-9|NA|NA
CASSPFPGQGSYGYTF
TGTGCCAGCAGCCCTTTCCCCGGGCAGGGTTCCTATGGCTACACCTTC
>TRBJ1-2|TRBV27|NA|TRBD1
CASSLGVPGQGEKSYGYTF
TGTGCCAGCAGTTTGGGTGTTCCGGGACAGGGTGAAAAGAGCTATGGCTACACCTTC
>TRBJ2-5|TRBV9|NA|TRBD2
CASSVVASGAQETQYF
TGTGCCAGCAGCGTAGTTGCTAGCGGGGCCCAAGAGACCCAGTACTTC
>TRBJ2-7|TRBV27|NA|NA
CASSPLGTPQYF
TGTGCCAGCAGTCCCCTCGGGACTCCCCAGTACTTC
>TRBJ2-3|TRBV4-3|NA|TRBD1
CASSPGQGADTQYF
TGCGCCAGCAGCCCGGGACAGGGGGCAGATACGCAGTATTTT
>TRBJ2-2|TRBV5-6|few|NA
CASSFVSAGELFF
TGTGCCAGCAGCTTTGTTAGTGCCGGGGAGCTGTTTTTT
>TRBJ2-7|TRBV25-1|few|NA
CASSEFGGHEQYF
TGTGCCAGCAGTGAATTTGGTGGGCACGAGCAGTACTTC
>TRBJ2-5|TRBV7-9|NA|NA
CASSTGVETQYF
TGTGCCAGCAGTACAGGTGTGGAGACCCAGTACTTC
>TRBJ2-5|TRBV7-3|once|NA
CASSLGGQQETQYF
TGTGCCAGCAGCTTAGGAGGACAGCAAGAGACCCAGTACTTC
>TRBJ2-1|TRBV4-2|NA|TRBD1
CASSPQGYSYNEQFF
TGTGCCAGCAGCCCACAGGGGTACTCCTACAATGAGCAGTTCTTC
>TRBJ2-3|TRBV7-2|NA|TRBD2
CASSLGGRPGGRADTQYF
TGTGCCAGCAGCTTAGGGGGTCGGCCGGGGGGACGCGCAGATACGCAGTATTTT
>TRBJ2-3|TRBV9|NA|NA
CASSPVGGTDTQYF
TGTGCCAGCAGCCCAGTTGGAGGCACAGATACGCAGTATTTT
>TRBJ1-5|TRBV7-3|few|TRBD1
CASSPGQASNQPQHF
TGTGCCAGCAGCCCTGGACAGGCGAGCAATCAGCCCCAGCATTTT
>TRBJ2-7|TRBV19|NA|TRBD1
CASSPWTGGTYEQYF
TGTGCCAGTAGTCCCTGGACAGGGGGCACCTACGAGCAGTACTTC
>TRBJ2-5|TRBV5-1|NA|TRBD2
CASSSPTSGELGETQYF
TGCGCCAGCAGCTCACCTACTAGCGGGGAGCTGGGAGAGACCCAGTACTTC
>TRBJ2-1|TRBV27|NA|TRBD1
CASSWGTGVNEQFF
TGTGCCAGCAGTTGGGGGACAGGGGTCAATGAGCAGTTCTTC
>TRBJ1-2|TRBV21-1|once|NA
CASSKVRQGDRSNYGYTF
TGTGCCAGCAGCAAAGTGCGTCAGGGGGACAGATCTAACTATGGCTACACCTTC
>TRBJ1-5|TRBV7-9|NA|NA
CASSPSGRNQPQHF
TGTGCCAGCAGCCCAAGTGGGCGTAATCAGCCCCAGCATTTT
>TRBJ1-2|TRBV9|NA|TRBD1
CASSPGGAGYGYTF
TGTGCCAGCAGTCCAGGGGGCGCGGGTTATGGCTACACCTTC
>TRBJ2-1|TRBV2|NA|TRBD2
CASSDGLAGYNEQFF
TGTGCCAGCAGTGATGGTCTAGCGGGATACAATGAGCAGTTCTTC
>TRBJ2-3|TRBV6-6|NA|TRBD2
CASSYASGVTDTQYF
TGTGCCAGCAGTTACGCTAGCGGAGTCACAGATACGCAGTATTTT
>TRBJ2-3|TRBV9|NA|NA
CASSVGGSATDTQYF
TGTGCCAGCAGCGTAGGTGGAAGCGCGACAGATACGCAGTATTTT
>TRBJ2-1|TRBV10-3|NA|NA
CAISDDSKVHNEQFF
TGTGCCATCAGTGATGACAGCAAGGTACACAATGAGCAGTTCTTC
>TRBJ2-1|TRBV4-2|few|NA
CASSLQGRAEQFF
TGTGCCAGCAGTCTACAGGGAAGGGCTGAGCAGTTCTTC
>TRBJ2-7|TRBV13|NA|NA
CASSSRDTNSYEQYF
TGTGCCAGCAGCTCACGGGACACAAATTCCTACGAGCAGTACTTC
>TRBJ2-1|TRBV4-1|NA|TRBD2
CASSPGLAGTNEQFF
TGCGCCAGCAGCCCGGGACTAGCGGGAACCAATGAGCAGTTCTTC
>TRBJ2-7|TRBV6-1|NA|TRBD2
CASVLAGFEQYF
TGTGCCAGCGTTCTAGCGGGGTTCGAGCAGTACTTC
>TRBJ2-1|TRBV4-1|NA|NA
CASSQESAVNEQFF
TGCGCCAGCAGCCAAGAAAGCGCGGTCAATGAGCAGTTCTTC
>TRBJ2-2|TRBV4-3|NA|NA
CASSQDLTYTGELFF
TGCGCCAGCAGCCAAGATCTGACTTACACCGGGGAGCTGTTTTTT
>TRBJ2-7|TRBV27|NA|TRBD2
CASSPRWGTSGEYEQYF
TGTGCCAGCAGTCCCCGATGGGGGACTAGCGGGGAATACGAGCAGTACTTC
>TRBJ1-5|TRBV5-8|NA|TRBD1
CASSYRDRGTPSNQPQHF
TGTGCCAGCAGCTACCGGGACAGGGGGACTCCTAGCAATCAGCCCCAGCATTTT
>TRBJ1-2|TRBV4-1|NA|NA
CASSQDIPPIQGPGGYTF
TGCGCCAGCAGCCAAGATATCCCTCCTATCCAGGGCCCAGGCGGCTACACCTTC
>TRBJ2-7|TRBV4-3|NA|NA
CASSQEEGLSYEQYF
TGCGCCAGCAGCCAAGAGGAGGGGCTCTCCTACGAGCAGTACTTC
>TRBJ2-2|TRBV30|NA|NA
CAWSVGAARELFF
TGTGCCTGGAGTGTTGGAGCGGCACGGGAGCTGTTTTTT
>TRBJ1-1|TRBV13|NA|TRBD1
CASTEDRVNTEAFF
TGTGCCAGCACCGAGGACAGGGTAAACACTGAAGCTTTCTTT
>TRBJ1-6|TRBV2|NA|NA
CASSETAYNSPLHF
TGTGCCAGCAGTGAGACAGCATATAATTCACCCCTCCACTTT
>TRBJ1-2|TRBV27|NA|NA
CASSPGTIYGYTF
TGTGCCAGCAGTCCCGGGACAATCTATGGCTACACCTTC
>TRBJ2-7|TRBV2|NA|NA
CASRDRIYSYEQYF
TGTGCCAGCAGAGACAGGATTTACTCCTACGAGCAGTACTTC
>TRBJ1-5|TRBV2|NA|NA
CASSPRTDAGYQPQHF
TGTGCCAGCTCTCCAAGGACCGACGCAGGGTATCAGCCCCAGCATTTT
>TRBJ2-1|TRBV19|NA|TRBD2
CASSESGTYNEQFF
TGTGCCAGTAGCGAGAGCGGGACGTACAATGAGCAGTTCTTC
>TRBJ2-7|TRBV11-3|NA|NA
CASSPEGTPGYEQYF
TGTGCCAGCAGCCCCGAGGGGACTCCTGGCTACGAGCAGTACTTC
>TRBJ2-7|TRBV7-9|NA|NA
CALEADSGSYEQYF
TGTGCGTTAGAGGCAGATAGTGGGTCCTACGAGCAGTACTTC
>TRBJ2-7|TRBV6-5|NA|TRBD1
CASSYSDRAYEQYF
TGTGCCAGCAGTTACTCGGACAGGGCATACGAGCAGTACTTC
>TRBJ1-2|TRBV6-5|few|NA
CASSTGQFGGYTF
TGTGCCAGCAGCACCGGACAGTTCGGGGGCTACACCTTC
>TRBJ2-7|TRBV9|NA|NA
CASSVGGSTYEQYF
TGTGCCAGCAGCGTAGGGGGCTCGACCTACGAGCAGTACTTC
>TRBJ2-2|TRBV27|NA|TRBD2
CASSSLAGSTGELFF
TGTGCCAGCAGTTCACTAGCGGGGTCAACCGGGGAGCTGTTTTTT
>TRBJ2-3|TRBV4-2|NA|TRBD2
CASSQEGLAGMGTDTQYF
TGTGCCAGCAGCCAAGAGGGACTAGCGGGGATGGGAACAGATACGCAGTATTTT
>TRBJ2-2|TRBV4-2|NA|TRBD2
CASSRGLAENTGELFF
TGTGCCAGCAGCCGGGGACTAGCGGAAAACACCGGGGAGCTGTTTTTT
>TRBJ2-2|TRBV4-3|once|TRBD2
CASSQESSGSTGGELFF
TGCGCCAGCAGCCAAGAGTCTAGCGGGAGCACTGGCGGGGAGCTGTTTTTT
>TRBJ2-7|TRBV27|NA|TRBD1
CASSPRTGGHEQYF
TGTGCCAGCAGTCCTCGGACAGGGGGCCACGAGCAGTACTTC
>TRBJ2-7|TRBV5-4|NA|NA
CASSQDEQTYEQYF
TGCGCCAGCAGCCAAGATGAACAGACCTACGAGCAGTACTTC